This T cell receptor beta chain was profiled in a study of Ad26.COV2.S vaccination and SARS-CoV-2 variants. Study overall: Into the muscle, Ad26.COV2.S was dosed once or twice, 56 days apart.

A remark on this clone: Its cognate antigen is unknown.

Produced via immunoSEQ multiplex PCR; TCRdb's table is partial and in-frame only. The sample records under 500,000 clones, approximately 92% being singletons. Study findings and constraints: Substantial breadth was reported for post-vaccination spike-specific CD8+ and CD4+ T cells.

The treatment is: some 20 received Ad26.COV2.S at low or high dose, single or two shots; about 5 received placebo; per-sample allocation not given. On day 63 after the first injection, vaccine and placebo recipients gave samples. It was Wuhan-strain SARS-CoV-2 spike that the Ad26 vaccine vector expressed. The CDR3 totals 15 residues. J was trimmed by 0 bases and V by 2 bases; bases with no gene match: 3. Germline assignment: CDR1 MNHNY and CDR2 SVGAGI (reference sequence). The chain joins TRBV6-6 to TRBJ2-7; TRBD1 aligns across 8 bases. Sequenced here: peripheral blood, sampled in a trial of Ad26.COV2.S vaccine versus placebo. The receptor was derived from a person between 18 and 65 years old who received the Ad26.COV2.S COVID-19 vaccine or a placebo. The CDR3 DNA reads TGTGCCAGCAGTTACGGGACAGGACACTCCTACGAGCAGTACTTC. This codes for CASSYGTGHSYEQYF.